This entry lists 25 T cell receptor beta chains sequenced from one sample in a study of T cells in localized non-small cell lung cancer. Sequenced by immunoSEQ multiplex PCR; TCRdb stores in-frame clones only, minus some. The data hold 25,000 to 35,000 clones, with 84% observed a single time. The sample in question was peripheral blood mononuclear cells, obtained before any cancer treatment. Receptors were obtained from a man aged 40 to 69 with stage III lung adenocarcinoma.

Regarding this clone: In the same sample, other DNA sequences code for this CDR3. The CDR3 nucleotides are TGTGCCAGCAGCTTCAGTGGAACTGAAGCTTTCTTT. It yields the protein CASSFSGTEAFF. The chain has TRBV5-8 and TRBJ1-1; the D is unclear. This CDR3 contains 12 residues. Trimming removed 2 bases at V and 5 bases at J, with 7 bases between. Germline loops: CDR1 SGHTS, CDR2 YDEGEE.

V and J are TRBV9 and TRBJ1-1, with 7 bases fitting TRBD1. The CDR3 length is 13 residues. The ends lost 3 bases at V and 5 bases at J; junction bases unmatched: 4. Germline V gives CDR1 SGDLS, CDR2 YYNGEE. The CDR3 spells CASSGQGSTEAFF. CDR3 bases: TGTGCCAGCAGCGGACAGGGATCTACTGAAGCTTTCTTT.

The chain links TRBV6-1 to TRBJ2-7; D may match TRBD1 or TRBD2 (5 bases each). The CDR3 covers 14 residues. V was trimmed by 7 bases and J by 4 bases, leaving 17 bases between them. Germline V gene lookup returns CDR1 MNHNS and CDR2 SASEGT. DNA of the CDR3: TGTGCCAGCACTATGAACCTTGAGGGGTACGAGCAGTACGTC. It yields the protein CASTMNLEGYEQYV.

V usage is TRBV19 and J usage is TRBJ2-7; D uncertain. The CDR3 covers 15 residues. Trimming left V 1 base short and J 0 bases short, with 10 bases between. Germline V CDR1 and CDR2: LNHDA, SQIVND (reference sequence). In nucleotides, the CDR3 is TGTGCCAGTAGTATAGGAGGCAGCACCTCCTACGAGCAGTACTTC. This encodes CASSIGGSTSYEQYF. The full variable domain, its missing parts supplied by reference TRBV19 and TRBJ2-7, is DGGITQSPKYLFRKEGQNVTLSCEQNLNHDAMYWYRQDPGQGLRLIYYSQIVNDFQKGDIAEGYSVSREKKESFPLTVTSAQKNPTAFYLCASSIGGSTSYEQYFGPGTRLTVT.

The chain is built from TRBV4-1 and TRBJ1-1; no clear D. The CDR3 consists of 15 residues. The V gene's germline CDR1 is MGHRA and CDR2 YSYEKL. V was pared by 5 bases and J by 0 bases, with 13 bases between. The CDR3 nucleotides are TGCGCCAGCAGCTCCCAGGACGGTCTGAACACTGAAGCTTTCTTT. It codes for CASSSQDGLNTEAFF.

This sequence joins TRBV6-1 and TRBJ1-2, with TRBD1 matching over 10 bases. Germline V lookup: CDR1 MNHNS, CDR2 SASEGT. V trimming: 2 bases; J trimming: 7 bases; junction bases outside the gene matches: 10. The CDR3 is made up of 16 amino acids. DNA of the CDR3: TGTGCCAGCAGTGAAATGACAGGGGGCGCCCACAGTGGCTACACCTTC. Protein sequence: CASSEMTGGAHSGYTF.

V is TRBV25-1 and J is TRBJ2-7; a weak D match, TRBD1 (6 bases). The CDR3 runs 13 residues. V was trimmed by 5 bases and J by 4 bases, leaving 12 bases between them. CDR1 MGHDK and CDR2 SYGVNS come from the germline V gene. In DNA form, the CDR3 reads TGTGCCAGCAGTAACAGGGACCCTTACGAGCAGTACTTC. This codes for CASSNRDPYEQYF.

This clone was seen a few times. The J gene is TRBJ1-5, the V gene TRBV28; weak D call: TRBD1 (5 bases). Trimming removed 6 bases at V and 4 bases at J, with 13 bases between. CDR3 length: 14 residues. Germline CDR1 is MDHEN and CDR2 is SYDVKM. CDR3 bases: TGTGCCAGCAGGACAGCAGGTATGAATCAGCCCCAGCATTTT. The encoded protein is CASRTAGMNQPQHF.

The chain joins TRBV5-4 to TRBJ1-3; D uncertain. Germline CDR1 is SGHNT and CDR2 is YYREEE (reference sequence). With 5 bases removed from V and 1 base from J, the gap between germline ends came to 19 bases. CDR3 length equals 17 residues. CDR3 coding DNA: TGTGCCAGCAGTTCCCAAAAAACGCGGGGTTCTGGAAACACCATATATTTT. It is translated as CASSSQKTRGSGNTIYF.

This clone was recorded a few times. CDR3: CATSDRTSGGYF. The CDR3 DNA reads TGTGCCACCTCGGATCGGACTAGCGGGGGCTACTTC. V gene TRBV2 combines with J gene TRBJ2-7, with 13 positions matching TRBD2. The junction had 10 bases not matched to a gene; V was cut back by 10 bases and J by 13 bases. Per germline, CDR1 SNHLY and CDR2 FYNNEI. CDR3 length: 12 amino acids.

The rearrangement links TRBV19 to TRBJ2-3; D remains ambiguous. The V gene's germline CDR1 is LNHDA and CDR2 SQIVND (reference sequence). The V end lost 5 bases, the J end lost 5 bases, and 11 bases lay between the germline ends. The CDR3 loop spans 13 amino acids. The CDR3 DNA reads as TGTGCCAGTAGTCCGGACCGTAGAGATACGCAGTATTTT. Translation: CASSPDRRDTQYF.

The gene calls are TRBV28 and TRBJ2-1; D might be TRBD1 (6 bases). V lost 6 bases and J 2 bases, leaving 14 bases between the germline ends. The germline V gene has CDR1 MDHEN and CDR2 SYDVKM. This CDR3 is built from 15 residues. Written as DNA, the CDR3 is TGTGCCAGCAGGATGGACAGCTTTACCTACAATGAGCAGTTCTTC. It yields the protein CASRMDSFTYNEQFF. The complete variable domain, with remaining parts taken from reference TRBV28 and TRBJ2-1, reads DVKVTQSSRYLVKRTGEKVFLECVQDMDHENMFWYRQDPGLGLRLIYFSYDVKMKEKGDIPEGYSVSREKKERFSLILESASTNQTSMYLCASRMDSFTYNEQFFGPGTRLTVL.

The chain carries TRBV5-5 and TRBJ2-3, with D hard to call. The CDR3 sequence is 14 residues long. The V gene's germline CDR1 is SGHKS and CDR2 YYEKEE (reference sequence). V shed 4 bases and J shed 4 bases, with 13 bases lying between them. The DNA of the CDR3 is TGTGCCAGCAGCCCAGGACCCACTTCAGATACGCAGTATTTT. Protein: CASSPGPTSDTQYF.

DNA for the CDR3: TGTGCCAGCAGCTTGACGGCCACTAACTATGGCTACACCTTC. Translated: CASSLTATNYGYTF. This chain connects TRBV5-5 to TRBJ1-2, with D uncertain. Trimming stripped 1 base from V and 0 bases from J, with 7 bases between. This CDR3 region has 14 residues. From germline, CDR1 is SGHKS and CDR2 YYEKEE (reference sequence).

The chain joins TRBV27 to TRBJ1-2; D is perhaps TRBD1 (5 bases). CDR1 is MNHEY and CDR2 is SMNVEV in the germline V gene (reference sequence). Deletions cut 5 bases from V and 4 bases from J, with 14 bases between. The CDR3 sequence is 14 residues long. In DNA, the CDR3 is TGTGCCAGCAGTCGAAAAGGGGCGACCTATGGCTACACCTTC. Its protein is CASSRKGATYGYTF.

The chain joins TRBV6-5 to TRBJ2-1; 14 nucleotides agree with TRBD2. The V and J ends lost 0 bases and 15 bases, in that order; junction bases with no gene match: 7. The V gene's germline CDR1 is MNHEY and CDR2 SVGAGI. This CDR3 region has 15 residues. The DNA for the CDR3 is TGTGCCAGCAGTTACTCGACTAGCGGGAGGGCCGGGTGGTTCTTC. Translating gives CASSYSTSGRAGWFF.

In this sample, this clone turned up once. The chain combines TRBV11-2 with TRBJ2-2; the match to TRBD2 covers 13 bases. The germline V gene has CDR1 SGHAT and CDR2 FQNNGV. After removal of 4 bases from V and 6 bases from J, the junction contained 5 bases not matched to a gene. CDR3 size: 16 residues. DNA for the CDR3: TGTGCCAGCAGCTCAACACTAGCGGGAGGGGCCGGGGAGCTGTTTTTT. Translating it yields CASSSTLAGGAGELFF.

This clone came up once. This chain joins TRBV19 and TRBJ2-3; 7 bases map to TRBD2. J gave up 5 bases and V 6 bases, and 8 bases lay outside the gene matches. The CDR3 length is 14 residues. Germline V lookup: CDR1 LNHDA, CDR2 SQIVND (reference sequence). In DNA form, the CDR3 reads TGTGCCAGTAGAGACGGGGGGATGATAGATACGCAGTATTTT. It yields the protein CASRDGGMIDTQYF.

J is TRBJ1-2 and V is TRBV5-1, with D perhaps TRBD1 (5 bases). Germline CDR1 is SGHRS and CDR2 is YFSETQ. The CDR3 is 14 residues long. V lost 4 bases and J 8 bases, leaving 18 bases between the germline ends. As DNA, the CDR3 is TGCGCCAGCAGCCCCGACGGGACTGCCTTAGGCTACACCTTC. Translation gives CASSPDGTALGYTF.

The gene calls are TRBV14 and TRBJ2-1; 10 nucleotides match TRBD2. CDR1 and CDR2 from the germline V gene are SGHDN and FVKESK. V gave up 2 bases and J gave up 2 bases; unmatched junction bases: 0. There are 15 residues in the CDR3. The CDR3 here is CASSQLAGAYNEQFF. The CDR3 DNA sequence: TGTGCCAGCAGCCAACTAGCGGGGGCCTACAATGAGCAGTTCTTC. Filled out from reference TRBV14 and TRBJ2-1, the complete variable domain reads EAGVTQFPSHSVIEKGQTVTLRCDPISGHDNLYWYRRVMGKEIKFLLHFVKESKQDESGMPNNRFLAERTGGTYSTLKVQPAELEDSGVYFCASSQLAGAYNEQFFGPGTRLTVL.

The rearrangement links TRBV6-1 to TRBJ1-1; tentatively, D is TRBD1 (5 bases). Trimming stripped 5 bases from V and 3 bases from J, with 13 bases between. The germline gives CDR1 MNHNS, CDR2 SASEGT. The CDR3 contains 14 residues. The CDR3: CASSPWGGDTEAFF. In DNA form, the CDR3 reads TGTGCCAGCAGTCCCTGGGGGGGAGACACTGAAGCTTTCTTT.

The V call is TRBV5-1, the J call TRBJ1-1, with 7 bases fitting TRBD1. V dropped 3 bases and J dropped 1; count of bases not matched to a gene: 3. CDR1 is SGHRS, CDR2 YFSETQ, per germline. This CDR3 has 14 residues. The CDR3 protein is CASSSGQPNTEAFF. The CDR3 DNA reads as TGCGCCAGCAGCTCGGGACAGCCGAACACTGAAGCTTTCTTT.

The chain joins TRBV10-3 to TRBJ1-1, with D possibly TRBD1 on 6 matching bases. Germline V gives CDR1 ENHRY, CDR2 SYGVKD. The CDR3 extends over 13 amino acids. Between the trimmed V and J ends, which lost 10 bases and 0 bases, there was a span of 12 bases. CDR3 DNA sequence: TGTGCCACGACTGGGACAATGAACACTGAAGCTTTCTTT. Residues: CATTGTMNTEAFF.

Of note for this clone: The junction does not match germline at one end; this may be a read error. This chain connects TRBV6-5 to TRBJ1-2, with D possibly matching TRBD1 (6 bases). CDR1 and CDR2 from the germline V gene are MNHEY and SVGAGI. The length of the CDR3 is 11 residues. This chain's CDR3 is CASSYLGQTEF. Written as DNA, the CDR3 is TGTGCCAGCAGCTACCTTGGACAGACGGAATTC.

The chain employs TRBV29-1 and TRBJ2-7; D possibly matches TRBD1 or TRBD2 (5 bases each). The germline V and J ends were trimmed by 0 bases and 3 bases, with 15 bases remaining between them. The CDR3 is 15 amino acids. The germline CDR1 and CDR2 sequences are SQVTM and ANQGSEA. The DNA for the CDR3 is TGCAGCGTTGAAGACCCCAGGGCAGAGGGCTACGAGCAGTACTTC. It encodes CSVEDPRAEGYEQYF.